This TCR beta chain is drawn from a study of OX40 agonist ivuxolimab in advanced cancers. Study as a whole: Each patient was given ivuxolimab into a vein every 2 weeks, at 0.01 to 10 mg/kg. Eligibility rules accepted prior anti-PD-1, anti-PD-L1 or anti-CTLA-4 therapy, and 35% to 45% had some.

The CDR3 extends over 13 amino acids. Trimming shortened V by 11 bases and J by 0 bases, and 14 bases separated the two germline ends. Germline values: CDR1 MNHEY, CDR2 SVGAGI. The repertoire was sequenced with immunoSEQ multiplex PCR; TCRdb's copy has only in-frame clones and lacks some. The sample holds under 85,000 clones; roughly 80% are singletons and the top ten take about 2.4%. The clonotype comes from an adult with an advanced solid tumor such as melanoma, head and neck, liver or kidney cancer. V usage is TRBV6-5 and J usage is TRBJ2-7, with D maybe TRBD2 (6 bases). The sequences come from CD4+ or CD8+ T cells sorted from blood, collected in a trial of the OX40 agonist ivuxolimab. The CDR3 loop reads CASGTRSSYEQYF. The CDR3 bases are TGTGCCTCCGGGACTCGCAGCTCCTACGAGCAGTACTTC.